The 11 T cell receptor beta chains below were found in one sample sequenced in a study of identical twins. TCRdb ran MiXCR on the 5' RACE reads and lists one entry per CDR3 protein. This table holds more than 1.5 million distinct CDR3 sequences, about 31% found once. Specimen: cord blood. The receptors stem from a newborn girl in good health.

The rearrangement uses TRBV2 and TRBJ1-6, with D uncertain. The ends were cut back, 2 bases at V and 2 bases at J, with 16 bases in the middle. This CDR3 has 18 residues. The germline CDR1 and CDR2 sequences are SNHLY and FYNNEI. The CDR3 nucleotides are TGTGCCAGCAGTGAAAGGTTCAAGGGATTCGCCTATAATTCACCCCTCCACTTT. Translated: CASSERFKGFAYNSPLHF.

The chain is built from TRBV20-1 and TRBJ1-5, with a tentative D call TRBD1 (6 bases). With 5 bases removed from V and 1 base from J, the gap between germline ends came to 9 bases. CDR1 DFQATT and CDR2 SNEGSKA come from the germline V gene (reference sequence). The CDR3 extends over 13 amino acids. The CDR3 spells CSAVDRSNQPQHF. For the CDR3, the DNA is TGCAGTGCTGTGGACAGAAGCAATCAGCCCCAGCATTTT.

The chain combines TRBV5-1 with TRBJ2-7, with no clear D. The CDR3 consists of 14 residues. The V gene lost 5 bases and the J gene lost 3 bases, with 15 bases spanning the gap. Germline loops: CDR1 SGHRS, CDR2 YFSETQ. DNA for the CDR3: TGCGCCAGCAGATCCAGACCGTCCCTCTACGAGCAGTACTTC. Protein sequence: CASRSRPSLYEQYF.

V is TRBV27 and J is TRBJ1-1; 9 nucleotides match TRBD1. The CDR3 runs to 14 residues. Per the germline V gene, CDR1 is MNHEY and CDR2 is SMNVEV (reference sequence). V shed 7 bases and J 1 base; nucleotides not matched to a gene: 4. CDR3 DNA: TGTGCCAGCATTCCGGGACAGGGGAACACTGAAGCTTTCTTT. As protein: CASIPGQGNTEAFF.

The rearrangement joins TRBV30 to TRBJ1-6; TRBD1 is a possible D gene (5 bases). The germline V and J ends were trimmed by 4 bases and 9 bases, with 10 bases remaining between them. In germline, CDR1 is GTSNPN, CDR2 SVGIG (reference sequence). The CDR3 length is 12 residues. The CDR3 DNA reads TGTGCCTGGATCAGGGACTCTTCACCCCTCCACTTT. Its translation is CAWIRDSSPLHF.

Here the CDR3 DNA reads TGTGCCAGCAGTTCGATGGACAGCTACAATGAGCAGTTCTTC. This translates into CASSSMDSYNEQFF. The V gene is TRBV12-3 or TRBV12-4, the J gene TRBJ2-1; a possible D gene is TRBD1 (6 bases). The CDR3 length is 14 residues. The V and J ends lost 4 bases and 3 bases respectively, with 10 bases between them.

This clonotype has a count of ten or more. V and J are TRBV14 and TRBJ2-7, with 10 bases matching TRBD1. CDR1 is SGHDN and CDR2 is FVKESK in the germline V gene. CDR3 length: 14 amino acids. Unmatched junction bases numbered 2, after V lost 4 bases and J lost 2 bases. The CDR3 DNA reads TGTGCCAGCAGCCGGGGGACAGGGGCCTACGAGCAGTACTTC. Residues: CASSRGTGAYEQYF.

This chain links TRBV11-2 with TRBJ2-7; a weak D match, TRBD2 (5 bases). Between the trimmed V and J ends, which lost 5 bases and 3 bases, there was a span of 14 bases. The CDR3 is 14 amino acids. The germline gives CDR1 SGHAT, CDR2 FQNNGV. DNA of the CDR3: TGTGCCAGCAGCCCTAGCCCAGGCTACTACGAGCAGTACTTC. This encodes CASSPSPGYYEQYF. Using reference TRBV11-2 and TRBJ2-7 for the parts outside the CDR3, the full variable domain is EAGVAQSPRYKIIEKRQSVAFWCNPISGHATLYWYQQILGQGPKLLIQFQNNGVVDDSQLPKDRFSAERLKGVDSTLKIQPAKLEDSAVYLCASSPSPGYYEQYFGPGTRLTVT.

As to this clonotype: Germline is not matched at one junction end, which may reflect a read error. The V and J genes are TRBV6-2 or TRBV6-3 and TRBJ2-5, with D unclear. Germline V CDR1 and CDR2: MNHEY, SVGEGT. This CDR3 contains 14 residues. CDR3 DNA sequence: TGTGCCGGCAGTTACTCCAGGTACCAAGAGACCCAGTACTTC. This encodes CAGSYSRYQETQYF.

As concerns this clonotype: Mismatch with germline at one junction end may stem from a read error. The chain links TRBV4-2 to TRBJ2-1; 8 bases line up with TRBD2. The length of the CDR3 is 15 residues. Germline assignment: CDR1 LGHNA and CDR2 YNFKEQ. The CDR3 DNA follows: TGTGCCAGCAGCCCGCGGGGGGACTCCTACAATGAGCACTTCTTC. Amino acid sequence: CASSPRGDSYNEHFF.

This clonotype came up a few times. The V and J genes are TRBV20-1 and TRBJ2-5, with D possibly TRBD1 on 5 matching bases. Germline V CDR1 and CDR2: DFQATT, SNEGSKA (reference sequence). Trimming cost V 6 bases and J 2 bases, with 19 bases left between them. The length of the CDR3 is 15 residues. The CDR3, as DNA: TGCAGTGCCGCTGGACGTTCGACAGCTCAAGAGACCCAGTACTTC. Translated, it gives CSAAGRSTAQETQYF.